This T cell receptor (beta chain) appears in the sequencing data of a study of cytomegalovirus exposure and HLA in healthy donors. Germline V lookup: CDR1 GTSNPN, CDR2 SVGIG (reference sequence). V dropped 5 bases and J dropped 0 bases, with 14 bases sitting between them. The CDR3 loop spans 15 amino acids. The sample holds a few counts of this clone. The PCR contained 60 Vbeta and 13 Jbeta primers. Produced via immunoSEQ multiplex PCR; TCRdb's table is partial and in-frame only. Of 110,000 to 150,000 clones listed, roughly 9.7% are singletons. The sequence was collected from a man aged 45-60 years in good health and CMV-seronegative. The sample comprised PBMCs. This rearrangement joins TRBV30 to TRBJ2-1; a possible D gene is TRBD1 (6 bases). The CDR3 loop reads CAWLLGAGSYNEQFF. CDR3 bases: TGTGCCTGGCTCCTGGGGGCGGGCTCCTACAATGAGCAGTTCTTC.